This passage covers 12 T cell receptor beta chains from one sample sequenced in a study of blood T cell repertoires in COVID-19. Clones were sequenced by immunoSEQ multiplex PCR, and TCRdb holds only the in-frame ones, with some missing. This sample has over 150,000 clones, with about four fifths found just once. Sequences were obtained from peripheral blood. All receptors derive from a man between 18 and 29 years old with active or convalescent COVID-19.

This chain links TRBV9 with TRBJ2-5; 8 nucleotides match TRBD1. V dropped 1 base and J dropped 4; count of bases not matched to a gene: 3. The germline gives CDR1 SGDLS, CDR2 YYNGEE. The CDR3 sequence is 14 residues long. CDR3: CASSVQGARETQYF. The CDR3 region has the DNA TGTGCCAGCAGCGTACAGGGGGCGCGAGAGACCCAGTACTTC.

Only one count was recorded for this clone. CDR3 coding DNA: TGTGCCAGCAGCCAAGATGGGGGGGACACCGGGCAGCCCCAGCATTTT. As protein: CASSQDGGDTGQPQHF. This chain uses TRBV3-1 (or the pseudogene TRBV3-2) with TRBJ1-5; D is possibly TRBD1 (6 bases). Trimming removed 0 bases from V and 7 bases from J, with 16 bases in between. CDR1 LGHDT and CDR2 YNNKEL come from the germline V gene (reference sequence). CDR3 length equals 16 residues.

The V and J genes are TRBV16 and TRBJ1-2; D is unclear. Germline V CDR1 and CDR2: KGHSY, FQNENV. Trimming removed 4 bases at V and 2 bases at J, with 14 bases between. The CDR3 contains 15 residues. For the CDR3, the DNA is TGTGCCAGCAGCCCTGGCGGGGTACCGAACTATGGCTACACCTTC. Translating it yields CASSPGGVPNYGYTF.

The genes are TRBV28 and TRBJ1-5; weak D call: TRBD1 (6 bases). The CDR3 loop spans 14 amino acids. In germline, CDR1 is MDHEN, CDR2 SYDVKM. The ends were cut back, 3 bases at V and 5 bases at J, with 11 bases in the middle. CDR3 protein: CASSFIQGHQPQHF. In nucleotides, the CDR3 is TGTGCCAGCAGTTTTATCCAGGGGCATCAGCCCCAGCATTTT.

The chain recombines TRBV27 with TRBJ2-7; D is possibly TRBD1 (6 bases). CDR1 is MNHEY, CDR2 SMNVEV, per germline (reference sequence). Trimming took 7 bases from V and 2 from J, leaving 18 bases between them. The CDR3 is 15 residues long. CDR3 amino acids: CASTLKQGFTYEQYF. The DNA of the CDR3 is TGTGCCAGCACCCTAAAACAGGGTTTCACCTACGAGCAGTACTTC.

The J gene is TRBJ2-2, the V gene TRBV18; TRBD1 is a possible D gene (5 bases). The CDR3 is 15 residues long. The germline V gene has CDR1 KGHSH and CDR2 LQKENI. Between the trimmed V and J ends, which lost 2 bases and 2 bases, there was a span of 9 bases. The CDR3 coding sequence is TGTGCCAGCTCACCAGTAAGGGGCAACACCGGGGAGCTGTTTTTT. Amino acid sequence: CASSPVRGNTGELFF.

The chain uses TRBV24-1 and TRBJ2-7; D might be TRBD1 (5 bases). The CDR3 covers 16 residues. Trimming took 4 bases from V and 3 from J, leaving 18 bases between them. Germline loops: CDR1 KGHDR, CDR2 SFDVKD. As DNA, the CDR3 is TGTGCCACCAGTGACCCTACCCCGACAGAACTCTACGAGCAGTACTTC. The encoded protein is CATSDPTPTELYEQYF.

The chain is built from TRBV10-3 and TRBJ1-2, with D uncertain. The V end was cut by 7 bases, the J end by 8 bases, with 17 bases between. Germline values: CDR1 ENHRY, CDR2 SYGVKD. The CDR3 is 13 residues long. The CDR3: CAINGPEGRGYTF. CDR3 DNA sequence: TGTGCCATCAACGGGCCCGAGGGTCGGGGCTACACCTTC.

The chain combines TRBV7-8 with TRBJ2-5; 8 bases map to TRBD1. Trimming took 9 bases from V and 5 from J; bases not matched to a gene: 11. CDR1 and CDR2 from the germline V gene are SGHVS and FQNEAQ. The CDR3 totals 14 residues. CDR3 amino acids: CASNSRQGSETQYF. The CDR3 DNA reads as TGTGCCAGTAACTCAAGACAGGGGTCTGAGACCCAGTACTTC.

This chain links TRBV14 with TRBJ1-6, with D tentatively TRBD1 (6 bases). The CDR3 length is 14 residues. V was shortened by 5 bases and J by 10 bases, with 15 bases between the two germline ends. The V gene's germline CDR1 is SGHDN and CDR2 FVKESK. CDR3 sequence (DNA): TGTGCCAGCAGCAATAGGGGGACGGGGTCACCCCTCCACTTT. Its translation is CASSNRGTGSPLHF.

This clone was detected ten times or more. The V and J genes are TRBV11-2 and TRBJ2-7; TRBD2 aligns across 10 bases. Per the germline V gene, CDR1 is SGHAT and CDR2 is FQNNGV. This CDR3 is built from 14 residues. The trim removed 8 bases at V and 0 bases at J, leaving 4 bases unmatched. The CDR3 loop is CASSGTSVSYEQYF. The CDR3 region has the DNA TGTGCCAGCTCTGGGACTAGCGTCTCCTACGAGCAGTACTTC.

V usage is TRBV9 and J usage is TRBJ2-1; 10 nucleotides match TRBD2. The V and J ends lost 3 bases and 6 bases, in that order; junction bases with no gene match: 9. The CDR3 sequence is 16 residues long. Germline values: CDR1 SGDLS, CDR2 YYNGEE. DNA of the CDR3: TGTGCCAGCAGCGGGAGGGGGACTAGCGCCCTCAATGAGCAGTTCTTC. It codes for CASSGRGTSALNEQFF.